The clone carrying this TCR beta chain was seen many times. The time point is: before trial treatment. All of the donors were given nivolumab, ipilimumab, aspirin, low-dose cyclophosphamide and low-dose radiotherapy as part of RACIN, a single-arm trial. The TCRs were subjected to amplification over approximately 20 PCR cycles employing a constant-region primer in conjunction with a V-primer adapter. TCRdb ran MiXCR on the reads and lists one entry per CDR3 protein. The data contain under 60,000 distinct CDR3 sequences, around 11% of them singletons. The sample originates from a study of low-dose radiotherapy and immunotherapy resistance in tumors. Across the study: The treatment that patients received was intravenous nivolumab 240 mg every two weeks plus ipilimumab 1 mg/kg every six weeks.

Germline V gene lookup returns CDR1 LGHNT and CDR2 FRNRAP. The CDR3 runs 15 residues. J was trimmed by 7 bases and V by 10 bases; bases with no gene match: 15. The chain recombines TRBV12-5 with TRBJ1-2, with TRBD1 matching over 10 bases. Sample: PBMCs, taken before treatment. This receptor was obtained from a female donor with ovarian cancer. The DNA of the CDR3 is TGTGCTACCCAGGGACAGGGGACATTGAATGGTGGCTACACCTTC. Encoded protein: CATQGQGTLNGGYTF.